Below are 10 T cell receptor beta chains sequenced from a single sample in a study of blood T cell repertoires in COVID-19. The protocol was immunoSEQ multiplex PCR, while the TCRdb copy is restricted to in-frame clones and leaves out a portion. The sample lists 300,000 to 400,000 clones, about 86% seen once, with roughly 7.2% in the top ten. Source material: peripheral blood. The receptors originated from a woman aged 55-69 years with COVID-19, enrolled during active disease.

This chain uses TRBV7-2 with TRBJ1-1; no reliable D call. Germline values: CDR1 SGHTA, CDR2 FQGNSA. This CDR3 is 12 amino acids long. The ends were cut back, 3 bases at V and 1 base at J, with 3 bases in the middle. The CDR3 sequence is CASSFQNTEAFF. In DNA, the CDR3 is TGTGCCAGCAGCTTCCAGAACACTGAAGCTTTCTTT.

This clone was picked up one time. CDR3 nucleotides: TGTGCCAGCAGCCGGACAGAAGCCTACGAGCAGTACTTC. Residues: CASSRTEAYEQYF. The chain has TRBV7-9 and TRBJ2-7; maybe TRBD1 (6 bases). Looked up from germline, CDR1 is SEHNR and CDR2 is FQNEAQ (reference sequence). The germline V and J ends were trimmed by 5 bases and 2 bases, with 10 bases remaining between them. The CDR3 contains 13 residues.

This rearrangement joins TRBV6-5 to TRBJ2-7; 9 nucleotides align to TRBD1. The V and J ends lost 5 bases and 7 bases, in that order; junction bases with no gene match: 9. There are 14 residues in the CDR3. Germline V gene sequence: CDR1 MNHEY, CDR2 SVGAGI. In DNA, the CDR3 is TGTGCCAGCAGTCCGGGACAGGGTCTTGGGGAGCAGTACTTC. Translating gives CASSPGQGLGEQYF.

The chain couples TRBV7-9 to TRBJ2-1, with 7 nucleotides matching TRBD2. The length of the CDR3 is 17 residues. V lost 0 bases, J lost 5 bases, and 10 bases stayed unmatched. Germline values: CDR1 SEHNR, CDR2 FQNEAQ (reference sequence). The chain's CDR3 is CASSLAQAAGWNNEQFF. The DNA for the CDR3 is TGTGCCAGCAGCTTAGCGCAGGCAGCGGGGTGGAACAATGAGCAGTTCTTC.

J is TRBJ2-3 and V is TRBV7-8; 9 bases are a match to TRBD2. After removal of 5 bases from V and 0 bases from J, the junction contained 9 bases not matched to a gene. CDR3 size: 17 residues. Germline lookup yields CDR1 SGHVS and CDR2 FQNEAQ. This CDR3 reads CASSGRGGLGSTDTQYF. The CDR3 bases are TGTGCCAGCAGCGGGCGGGGGGGGCTCGGTAGCACAGATACGCAGTATTTT.

The CDR3 reads CASSLQGRGGNQPQHF. CDR3 bases: TGTGCCAGCAGTCTACAGGGCCGGGGCGGCAATCAGCCCCAGCATTTT. The chain joins TRBV27 to TRBJ1-5; a weak D match, TRBD1 (6 bases). The CDR3 runs 16 residues. V was shortened by 5 bases and J by 2 bases, with 16 bases between the two germline ends. Germline CDR1 is MNHEY and CDR2 is SMNVEV (reference sequence).

CDR3: CASRTENTGELFF. CDR3 DNA sequence: TGTGCCAGCAGGACGGAGAATACCGGGGAGCTGTTTTTT. This chain connects TRBV6-5 to TRBJ2-2, with unresolved D. CDR1 and CDR2 (germline): MNHEY, SVGAGI. Between the trimmed V and J ends, which lost 6 bases and 5 bases, there was a span of 10 bases. The CDR3 is 13 amino acids.

The V gene is TRBV11-3, the J gene TRBJ1-2, with D possibly matching TRBD1 (6 bases). CDR1 is SGHNT and CDR2 is YENEEA in the germline V gene. Trimming removed 7 bases from V and 2 bases from J, with 11 bases in between. CDR3 size: 13 residues. Here the CDR3 DNA reads TGTGCCAGCACCCCCCAGGGGAACTATGGCTACACCTTC. Residues: CASTPQGNYGYTF.

This clone was observed a single time. The chain couples TRBV19 to TRBJ2-7; 8 nucleotides line up with TRBD1. Germline-derived CDR1 and CDR2 are LNHDA and SQIVND (reference sequence). The CDR3 runs 14 residues. V dropped 5 bases and J dropped 3; count of bases not matched to a gene: 6. CDR3 residues: CASSWTGPGYEQYF. The CDR3 nucleotides read TGTGCCAGTAGTTGGACAGGGCCCGGCTACGAGCAGTACTTC.

This clone was detected once. This rearrangement joins TRBV7-9 to TRBJ1-1; unclear D gene. The CDR3 length is 13 residues. The germline gives CDR1 SEHNR, CDR2 FQNEAQ (reference sequence). The ends were cut back, 3 bases at V and 4 bases at J, with 9 bases in the middle. The CDR3, as DNA: TGTGCCAGCAGCTTCGTCTCCTCCACTGAAGCTTTCTTT. Its protein product is CASSFVSSTEAFF.